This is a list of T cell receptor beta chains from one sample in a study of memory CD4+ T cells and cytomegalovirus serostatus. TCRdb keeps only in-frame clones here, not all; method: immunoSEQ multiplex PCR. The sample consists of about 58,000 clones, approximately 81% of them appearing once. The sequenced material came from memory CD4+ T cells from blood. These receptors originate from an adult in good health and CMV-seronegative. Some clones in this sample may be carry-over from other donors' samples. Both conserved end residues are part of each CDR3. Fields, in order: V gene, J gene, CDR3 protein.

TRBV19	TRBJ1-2	CASSIQFTGGDGYTF
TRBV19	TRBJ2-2	CASSMGGTNTGELFF
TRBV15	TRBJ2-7	CATSSTPYDEQYF
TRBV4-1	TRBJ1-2	CASSQEGGTGNPYGYTF
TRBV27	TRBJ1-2	CASSSTGMNGYTF
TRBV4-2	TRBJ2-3	CASSQGGGSGTDTQYF
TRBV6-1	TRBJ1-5	CASSEGIGYNQPQHF
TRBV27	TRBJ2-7	CASSFLAGSSYEQYF
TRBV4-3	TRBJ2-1	CASSQDLSSGSYNEQFF
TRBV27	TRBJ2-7	CASSLVGQRLLTSQTGTHEQYF
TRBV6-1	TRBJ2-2	CASSEKGTGELFF
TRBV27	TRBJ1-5	CASSLGGTHQPQHF
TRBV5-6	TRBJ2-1	CASSLTRDRGYNEQFF
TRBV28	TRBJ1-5	CASSFSGARNQPQHF
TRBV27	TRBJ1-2	CASSLSGLGYTF
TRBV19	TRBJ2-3	CASSTGDDTDTQYF
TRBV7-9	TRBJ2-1	CASTQFPSGRAGNEQFF
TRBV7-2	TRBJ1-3	CASSLDNSGNTIYF
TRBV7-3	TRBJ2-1	CASSLSGGTLGYNEQFF
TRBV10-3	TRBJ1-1	CAITPTGPNTEAFF
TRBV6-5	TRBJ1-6	CASSWGPPTPLHF
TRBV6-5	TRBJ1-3	CASRPQGSEGNTIYF
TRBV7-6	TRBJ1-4	CASSLETAYNEKLFF
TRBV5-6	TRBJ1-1	CASSLGLGAEAFF
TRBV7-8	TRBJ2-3	CASSRGQSTDTQYF
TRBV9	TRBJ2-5	CASSVVRTPKETQYF
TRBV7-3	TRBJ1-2	CASSPGPERGGYTF
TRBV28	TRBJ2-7	CASRSGQARNEQYF
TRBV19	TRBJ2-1	CASSPSGRVTEQFF
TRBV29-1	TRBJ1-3	CSVTIPPGNTIYF
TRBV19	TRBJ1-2	CASSIETGGGYTF
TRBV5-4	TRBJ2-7	CASSFGTSGPYEQYF
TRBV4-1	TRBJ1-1	CASSLRVNTEAFF
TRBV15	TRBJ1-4	CATTTPPTGPNEKLFF
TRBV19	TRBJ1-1	CASSIGLSLTALREAFF
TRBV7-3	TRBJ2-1	CASSPHGLTGYNEQFF
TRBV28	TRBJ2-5	CASSPLGRNQETQYF
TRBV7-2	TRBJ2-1	CASSTSSGAHYNEQFF
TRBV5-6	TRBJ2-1	CASSPGGRTMSEQFF
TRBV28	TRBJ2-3	CASSSDRGFTDTQYF
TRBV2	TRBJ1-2	CASSVIREGDGYTF
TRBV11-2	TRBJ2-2	CASSLGQGNTGELFF
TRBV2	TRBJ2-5	CASSDRLAGLETQYF
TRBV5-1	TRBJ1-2	CASSSEVGGYGYTF
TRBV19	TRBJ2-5	CASSSWFGTGAEETQYF
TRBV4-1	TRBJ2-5	CASSQDRRMETQYF
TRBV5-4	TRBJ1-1	CASSLGGSYTEAFF